The present T cell receptor beta chain was sequenced within a study of CD8+ T cells in alopecia areata. The wider study: Affected scalp percentage determined the severity score of treated patients.

The CDR3 has 14 amino acids. Germline V CDR1 and CDR2: MNHEY, SVGAGI. The V segment lost 6 bases and the J segment 5 bases; nucleotides outside the gene matches: 8. Extracted RNA was reverse transcribed, and the resulting cDNA served as sequencing template. Repertoires were generated with immunoSEQ multiplex PCR, while TCRdb's copy carries only in-frame clones and drops some. The sample yields approximately 200,000 clones, 55% to 70% seen once. Treatment: oral pan-JAK inhibitor, 5-10 mg twice daily. The chain carries TRBV6-5 and TRBJ1-2, with 8 nucleotides matching TRBD1. The clonotype was recovered from a human donor with alopecia areata. The input for sequencing was CD4+ T cells sorted from blood, taken at week 4, from a patient treated with tofacitinib. Here the CDR3 reads CASSLRQGIYGYTF. The CDR3 nucleotides read TGTGCCAGCAGCCTTCGACAGGGGATATATGGCTACACCTTC.